A single sample gave rise to the 9 T cell receptor beta chains below, sequenced in a study of blood T cell repertoires in COVID-19 (dated by TCRdb to 2020 to 2022). The library was prepared using the immunoSEQ multiplex PCR assay. TCRdb obtained this table from immuneACCESS and retained in-frame rearrangements with V and J assigned. These tables miss some clones; where compared with another copy, unresolved V genes account for less than half of the shortfall, and the remainder is unexplained. In all, the sample holds about 200,000 clones, and roughly 90% of those were seen once. Of the sample, around 2.2% is held by the ten largest clones. Sequenced input: peripheral blood. The receptor source for this set is a woman aged 45 to 65 with acute or convalescent COVID-19.

As concerns this clone: Other DNA sequences in this sample translate to the same CDR3. The chain uses TRBV9 and TRBJ1-5; 7 positions match TRBD1. CDR1 is SGDLS and CDR2 is YYNGEE in the germline V gene. The V segment lost 2 bases and the J segment 2 bases; nucleotides outside the gene matches: 1. This CDR3 is built from 14 residues. CDR3 region: CASSVTGGNQPQHF. CDR3 in DNA: TGTGCCAGCAGCGTTACAGGGGGCAATCAGCCCCAGCATTTT.

This chain links TRBV10-2 with TRBJ2-7, with 7 bases that match TRBD1. V lost 0 bases to trimming and J lost 2 bases; unmatched junction nucleotides: 4. CDR1 is WSHSY and CDR2 is SAAADI in the germline V gene. CDR3 size: 15 residues. The CDR3 loop reads CASSESMGTAYEQYF. Here the CDR3 DNA reads TGCGCCAGCAGTGAGTCGATGGGGACAGCCTACGAGCAGTACTTC.

The chain recombines TRBV6-6 with TRBJ2-2, with a weak D call TRBD1 (6 bases). The V end was cut by 2 bases, the J end by 2 bases, with 12 bases between. Germline loops: CDR1 MNHNY, CDR2 SVGAGI (reference sequence). There are 16 residues in the CDR3. CDR3 loop: CASSYPQGFNTGELFF. The CDR3, as DNA: TGTGCCAGCAGTTACCCCCAGGGGTTTAACACCGGGGAGCTGTTTTTT.

The chain couples TRBV10-3 to TRBJ2-1, with D tentatively TRBD1 (6 bases). The CDR3 is made up of 14 amino acids. Germline CDR1 is ENHRY and CDR2 is SYGVKD. The V end lost 9 bases, the J end lost 0 bases, and 12 bases lay between the germline ends. The CDR3 DNA follows: TGTGCCATAAGCAGGGGTACCTCCTACAATGAGCAGTTCTTC. Residues: CAISRGTSYNEQFF.

This clone was seen a single time. This chain uses TRBV28 with TRBJ1-1, with no clear D. This CDR3 spans 11 amino acids. CDR1 is MDHEN and CDR2 is SYDVKM in the germline V gene. V was clipped by 7 bases and J by 2 bases, with 5 bases between them. Here the CDR3 reads CASTLNTEAFF. The CDR3 nucleotides read TGTGCCAGCACCCTAAACACTGAAGCTTTCTTT.

This chain uses TRBV15 with TRBJ2-2, with 8 bases lining up with TRBD2. Trimming removed 0 bases from V and 5 bases from J; junction bases left unmatched: 8. The CDR3 is made up of 17 amino acids. From germline, CDR1 is LNHNV and CDR2 YYDKDF (reference sequence). The CDR3 DNA reads as TGTGCCACCAGCAGAGATCAGCGGGGGCCTATTACCGGGGAGCTGTTTTTT. Amino acid sequence: CATSRDQRGPITGELFF.

This chain joins TRBV5-6 and TRBJ1-6; the D gene is possibly TRBD1 (5 bases). The germline CDR1 and CDR2 sequences are SGHDT and YYEEEE. The CDR3 has 17 amino acids. The germline V and J ends were trimmed by 5 bases and 0 bases, with 15 bases remaining between them. In nucleotides, the CDR3 is TGTGCCAGCAGTCGGGGGTGGGGTAGCTCCTATAATTCACCCCTCCACTTT. Residues: CASSRGWGSSYNSPLHF.

This clone was seen a handful of times. The chain is built from TRBV6-2 or TRBV6-3 and TRBJ2-1; 9 nucleotides align to TRBD2. Germline CDR1 MNHEY, CDR2 SVGEGT. The CDR3 spans 15 residues. The junction had 6 bases not matched to a gene; V was cut back by 2 bases and J by 7 bases. The CDR3 region is CASSYVVAGANEQFF. The CDR3 DNA reads TGTGCCAGCAGTTACGTTGTAGCGGGAGCGAATGAGCAGTTCTTC.

This clone was picked up one time. J is TRBJ2-7 and V is TRBV6-5; a weak D match, TRBD2 (6 bases). Trimming stripped 0 bases from V and 7 bases from J, with 13 bases between. This CDR3 has 14 amino acids. Germline values: CDR1 MNHEY, CDR2 SVGAGI. CDR3 loop: CASSYSWGLGEQYF. Written as DNA, the CDR3 is TGTGCCAGCAGTTACTCGTGGGGACTGGGGGAGCAGTACTTC.